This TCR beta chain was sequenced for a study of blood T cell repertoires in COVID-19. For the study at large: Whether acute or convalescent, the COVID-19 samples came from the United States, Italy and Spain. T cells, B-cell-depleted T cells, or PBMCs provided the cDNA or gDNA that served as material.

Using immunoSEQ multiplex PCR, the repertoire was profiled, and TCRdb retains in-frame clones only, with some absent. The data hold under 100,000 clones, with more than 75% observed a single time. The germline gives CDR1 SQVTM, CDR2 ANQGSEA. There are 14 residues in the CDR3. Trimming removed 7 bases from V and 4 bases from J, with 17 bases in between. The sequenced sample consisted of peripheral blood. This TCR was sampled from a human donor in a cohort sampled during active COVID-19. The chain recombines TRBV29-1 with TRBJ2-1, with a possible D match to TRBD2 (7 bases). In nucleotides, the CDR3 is TGCAGCGCCGGGGGGCTCCGGGGGTACAATGAGCAGTTCTTC. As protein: CSAGGLRGYNEQFF.